This T cell receptor (beta chain) was sequenced during a study of T cell responses to AZD1222 COVID-19 vaccine. Study in general: Researchers grouped second doses given at about 4 or about 12 weeks into one pool.

Clones were read by immunoSEQ multiplex PCR, and TCRdb kept only the in-frame ones, dropping some. In the table there are around 160,000 clones, 88% of which are singletons. V lost 5 bases to trimming and J lost 8 bases, with 16 bases between them. Germline V gives CDR1 SEHNR, CDR2 FQNEAQ (reference sequence). This CDR3 comprises 15 residues. This clone was observed once. What it binds is not known. Study outcomes and limitations: Baseline seropositivity occurred in only a handful of AZD1222 recipients. Regions 160-218 and 743-854 dominated among vaccine-associated CD4 TCRs spanning spike.

This receptor was identified in an adult in good health. The chain joins TRBV7-9 to TRBJ1-6; no clear D. Material: peripheral blood, obtained on day 0 of AZD1222 vaccination. The CDR3 region is CASSPPGGKYSPLHF. In DNA form, the CDR3 reads TGTGCCAGCAGCCCCCCTGGCGGGAAGTATTCACCCCTCCACTTT.